Described below is a single TCR beta chain sequence and its context. This clone's antigen is unknown. There are no base qualities to consult, and no much larger clone falls within one base. In total, about 650 healthy bone marrow donors made up the cohort. At the time of sampling, all cohort members were nominally healthy, though unrecorded immune exposures were likely present. The donor was CMV seropositive and belonged to the group of about 290 seropositive cohort members. A peripheral blood sample was provided by each donor, and peripheral blood mononuclear cells were used for TCR beta sequencing. Genomic DNA extraction from the blood cell samples was performed with the Qiagen DNeasy Blood Extraction Kit. This record belongs to a study of cytomegalovirus exposure and HLA in healthy donors (dated by TCRdb to between 2016 and 2019). Study-level background: In an earlier analysis of roughly 590 of the donors, under 300 Gb of sequence data and roughly 100 million unique TCR beta sequences from about 179 million T cells were reported. In a later genetic analysis, genome-wide SNP genotypes for about three fifths of the roughly 670 donors were used, and that subset was treated as a discovery cohort. All discovery cohort repertoires had been generated using a single sequencing platform. Among the roughly 400 genotyped donors, more than 70% belonged to the genetic ancestry cluster associated with self-reported Caucasian donors. In a later analysis, previously published TCR beta repertoires from 550 to 750 donors were re-analyzed and high-resolution HLA genotyping was added so that TCR occurrence patterns could be studied. To predict cytomegalovirus infection status, the study brought together high-throughput TCR immunosequencing, statistical association of individual TCRs with disease status, and machine learning. Both class I and class II loci were covered by HLA typing, at four-digit resolution. On average, about 200,000 unique TCR beta nucleotide sequences were sequenced per donor among a few hundred genotyped donors of the cohort, with about 17% of those sequences being non-productive. The later analysis used no new phenotypic data to find candidate immune exposures, relying instead on TCR beta sequences and their occurrence across donors. A separate validation cohort of approximately 130 different subjects was used in addition to the roughly 700-subject first cohort. An early release covering some 640 HLA-typed donors comprised about 290 gigabases of sequencing data and around 86 million unique TCR sequences. The study aimed to test whether signatures of past pathogen exposure could be identified by cataloging public T cell receptors. A few DR-DQ haplotypes were treated as single units for association and clustering because of strong linkage in the cohort. Donor age, sex, ethnicity and CMV serostatus were compiled alongside the repertoire data. An earlier analysis of roughly 600 of the donors used high-throughput TCR beta sequencing to judge whether each TCR beta V gene segment behaved as functional or pseudogenic. The study used immunosequencing to profile the T cell repertoires of approximately 690 subjects and linked those repertoires to cytomegalovirus serostatus. Typing coverage differed by locus: A, B, C, DRB1 and DQB1 were typed in roughly 620-630 donors, DQA1 in approximately 520, DPA1 in some 570, and DPB1 in around 490. The paper as a whole reports these results and caveats: V-gene and J-gene trimming of TCR beta chains was associated with a missense DCLRE1C variant in a later genetic analysis, and the association was replicated in an independent cohort. The authors suggested that the approach could potentially be generalized to other disease states and immunological phenotypes. Most CMV-associated TCR beta chains appeared to be HLA-restricted in a later analysis, and the HLA associations seemed to be driven largely by CMV exposure. Most TCR sequences were observed very rarely across donors, whereas some public TCRs were present in many individuals. Sequencing depth was assumed to be roughly uniform across donors in the presence/absence analyses, though that assumption may not hold. In this cohort, only TCR beta chains were sequenced, and detectable features were limited by the absence of alpha or paired-chain data. A later analysis associated about 17,000 TCR beta sequences with specific HLA alleles at a false discovery rate of 0.05. Compared with the roughly 600-donor mean, donors in an Asian-associated ancestry cluster had fewer N-insertions in productive TCRs, according to a later genetic analysis. An earlier analysis of approximately 590 of the donors showed that most TCR beta V segments appeared in productive rearrangements either about 87% or about 30% of the time, which broadly matched IMGT annotations. In a later analysis, the rate of TCR association differed among HLA loci, with DRB1 alleles having the most associated TCRs and HLA-C alleles having the fewest. HLA typing was unavailable for some donors at each locus, so association tests used only the typed subset. Assigning TCR associations to individual alleles was difficult when HLA alleles, especially DR and DQ, strongly co-occurred. A further reported finding was that TCR beta sequences accurately predicted the HLA-A and HLA-B alleles for most subjects in the first cohort. Linkage disequilibrium might explain the correlated functional status among segregating V segments, but an unknown experimental factor could not be excluded. A total of around 150 TCR beta chains were listed by the study as associated with cytomegalovirus. Several of the top co-occurrence clusters appeared to be linked to parvovirus B19, influenza, CMV and Epstein-Barr virus, according to a later analysis. Compared with equally common non-associated chains, HLA-associated TCR beta chains in a later analysis were more clonally expanded and had lower generation probabilities. In vitro tests confirmed that a few of the cytomegalovirus-associated TCR beta chains recognize cytomegalovirus antigens. The classifier was reported to diagnose cytomegalovirus status with high specificity and sensitivity in both the original and validation cohorts. Because counts were too low, roughly 16 rarely observed V segments, including chromosome 9 orphons, were left out of the earlier analysis of over 550 of the donors. Immune exposure information for the cohort was limited to CMV serostatus. A cluster of highly shared sequence variants was judged likely to represent a technical artifact of the sequencing pipeline.

Receptor libraries were prepared by the immunoSEQ multiplex PCR assay. For the multiplex PCR, a mixture combining 60 forward primers for TCR Vbeta segments and 13 reverse primers for TCR Jbeta segments was used. Amplification of the CDR3 region of rearranged TCR beta genes was performed with a multiplex PCR assay on genomic DNA. The amplified TCR beta libraries were sequenced on the Illumina HiSeq System as 87-base-pair reads. Regarding the original processing steps: Across the 600 to 700 repertoires, a later analysis counted around 80 million unique TCR beta chains, about 10 million of which were shared by at least two donors. To remove PCR and sequencing errors, raw reads were error-corrected and collapsed into unique sequences using a nearest-neighbor algorithm that merged closely related sequences. Alignment of CDR3 sequences to IMGT reference sequences was used to assign V, D and J gene segments. Each retained sequence needed at least a six-nucleotide match to both a V gene segment and a J gene segment. Rearrangements were called productive when the CDR3 lacked stop codons and stayed in frame with V and J; all others were non-productive. CDR3 was defined by IMGT convention, running from the second conserved V-encoded cysteine to the conserved J-encoded phenylalanine. The earlier analysis of 500 to 650 of the donors excluded any sequence lacking an unambiguous match to a single V gene segment. In an earlier analysis of several hundred of the donors, V segments were called functional above 56.7% productive rearrangements and were called segregating when the between-donor standard deviation exceeded 5%. A statistical classification framework was built for diagnosing cytomegalovirus status from the catalog of TCR beta chain sequences. V and J gene assignment, in a later analysis, came from comparing TCR nucleotide sequences with IMGT/GENE-DB human TR gene sequences. The TCRdist pipeline was used in a later analysis to assign CDR3 sequences and most-parsimonious VDJ recombination scenarios. In a later analysis, each TCR beta chain was defined by its CDR3 amino acid sequence together with its V-gene family, and reads lacking a unique V-gene family were excluded. A later analysis removed several hundred highly shared, low-generation-probability nucleotide sequences to deal with suspected cross-contamination and a sequencing artifact. In a later analysis, a clonal expansion index for each public chain was calculated from normalized within-repertoire ranks of inferred template counts. In a later analysis, generation probabilities were computed using a VDJ recombination model fitted to out-of-frame rearrangements, and the results were checked against IGoR. In a later analysis, TCR-TCR, TCR-HLA and TCR-CMV co-occurrence was scored with hypergeometric tests, and a repertoire-size bias correction was applied to TCR pairs. In a later analysis, false discovery rates were estimated by permuting HLA or CMV assignments 20 times. In a later analysis, co-occurring TCRs were grouped with DBSCAN, and TCRdist sequence similarity was added when clustering was performed within HLA-allele-positive subsets. Repertoires with fewer than 30,000 or more than 120,000 public chains were left out of co-occurrence clustering, as were about 5 repertoires with anomalous nucleotide sharing. Here the immuneACCESS table is served through TCRdb, limited to in-frame sequences with V and J called. Missing clones are a known gap in these copies; in checked studies unresolved V genes cover under half, and the rest lacks a known reason. V and J calls and clone size are those listed in that table; D and trimming were worked out from the DNA. The sample records roughly 130,000 clones, roughly two thirds of which are singletons. Of the sample, 1.6% is held by the ten largest clones.

The sequenced sample consisted of PBMCs. This clonotype was obtained from a man aged 25-45 years in good health and CMV-seropositive.

The CDR3 amino acid sequence is: CSARTGDPQHF. The bases read TGCAGTGCTAGAACAGGGGACCCCCAGCATTTT. The V gene is TRBV20-1 and the J gene is TRBJ1-5; 7 of the junction bases match TRBD1. CDR1 and CDR2 were assigned from the germline V gene (reference sequence) as DFQATT and SNEGSKA. V trim: 2 bases; J trim: 10 bases; unmatched bases: 2. Its CDR3 holds 11 amino acids, cysteine through phenylalanine. Only the CDR3 DNA is retained, 33 bases long and in frame from the first base.